This T cell receptor (beta chain) emerged from a study of blood T cell repertoires in COVID-19. Study at large: Italy, Spain and the United States were the sources of the convalescent and acute COVID-19 samples. The cDNA or gDNA used as material had been derived from T cells, B-cell-depleted T cells, or PBMCs.

This clone was observed once. The ends lost 1 base at V and 3 bases at J; junction bases unmatched: 10. CDR3 size: 18 residues. The germline gives CDR1 LGHDT, CDR2 YNNKEL (reference sequence). Under the authors' procedure: By means of reference gene primer amplification, nucleated cell counts were estimated. The repertoire was sequenced with immunoSEQ multiplex PCR; TCRdb's copy has only in-frame clones and lacks some. The V and J calls and clone size come from that table; D and trimming were worked out from the DNA. The data hold 150,000 to 200,000 clones, with approximately 80% observed a single time.

Sequencing input: peripheral blood. The chain links TRBV3-1 (or the pseudogene TRBV3-2) to TRBJ2-3, with 10 bases that match TRBD2. This sequence was found in a woman of 80 years or more with acute or convalescent COVID-19. The CDR3 DNA follows: TGTGCCAGCAGCCAAGCCCAAAAACCGGGACTAGCGACAGATACGCAGTATTTT. Protein product: CASSQAQKPGLATDTQYF.